This is a list of T cell receptor beta chains from one sample in a study of cytomegalovirus exposure and HLA in healthy donors. This table comes from immunoSEQ multiplex PCR, and its TCRdb copy is limited to in-frame clones, with some not included. The sample records about 130,000 clones, more than 70% being singletons. Sequenced: PBMCs. These TCRs come from a man aged 25 to 40 in good health and CMV-seronegative. Both conserved end residues are part of each CDR3. The D gene is left open where the match is weak. Expanded clones get a size class; other rows say once, few or many, or leave the size out.

v_call	clone_size	d_call	j_call	cdr3_aa	cdr3_nt
TRBV2	.	.	TRBJ1-4	CASSEARGVNEKLFF	TGTGCCAGCAGTGAAGCGCGGGGGGTTAATGAAAAACTGTTTTTT
TRBV10-1	.	TRBD2	TRBJ2-1	CASSVGLAGWNEQFF	TGCGCCAGCAGTGTGGGACTAGCGGGATGGAATGAGCAGTTCTTC
TRBV2	few	TRBD2	TRBJ2-3	CASSEGAGGQYF	TGTGCCAGCAGTGAAGGGGCGGGGGGGCAGTATTTT
TRBV6-4	.	TRBD1	TRBJ1-1	CASKGQGATEAFF	TGTGCCAGCAAGGGACAGGGGGCCACTGAAGCTTTCTTT
TRBV27	.	.	TRBJ2-5	CASSFFARGETQYF	TGTGCCAGCAGCTTCTTCGCTAGGGGAGAGACCCAGTACTTC
TRBV19	.	TRBD1	TRBJ2-7	CASSPGQGAREQYF	TGTGCCAGTAGTCCGGGACAGGGGGCACGGGAGCAGTACTTC
TRBV2	.	TRBD1	TRBJ1-5	CAGSGTGENQPQHF	TGTGCCGGCTCCGGGACAGGGGAGAATCAGCCCCAGCATTTT
TRBV7-8	once	TRBD2	TRBJ2-3	CASSPPLAGGILRGTDTQYF	TGTGCCAGCAGCCCACCCCTAGCGGGAGGGATACTAAGGGGCACAGATACGCAGTATTTT
TRBV27	.	.	TRBJ1-4	CASRGAGFEKLFF	TGTGCCAGCAGGGGGGCAGGGTTTGAAAAACTGTTTTTT
TRBV11-2	.	TRBD2	TRBJ2-7	CASSLDASGAYEQYF	TGTGCCAGCAGCTTAGATGCTAGCGGAGCCTACGAGCAGTACTTC
TRBV2	.	TRBD1	TRBJ2-7	CASSRDRATYEQYF	TGTGCCAGCAGCCGGGACAGGGCCACCTACGAGCAGTACTTC
TRBV30	few	.	TRBJ1-2	CAWSRDRPYGYTF	TGTGCCTGGAGCCGTGACAGGCCCTATGGCTACACCTTC
TRBV4-2	.	TRBD1	TRBJ2-7	CASSQEDRGRYEQYF	TGTGCCAGCAGCCAGGAGGACAGGGGGAGGTACGAGCAGTACTTC
TRBV18	once	TRBD1	TRBJ2-5	CASSPLTGASQETQYF	TGTGCCAGCTCACCTCTGACAGGGGCGTCCCAAGAGACCCAGTACTTC
TRBV6-5	.	TRBD2	TRBJ2-5	CASSYGTSGRETQYF	TGTGCCAGCAGTTACGGGACTAGCGGGAGGGAGACCCAGTACTTC
TRBV10-2	.	.	TRBJ1-1	CASRSSNTEAFF	TGCGCCAGCAGGTCCAGTAACACTGAAGCTTTCTTT
TRBV5-6	.	.	TRBJ2-1	CASSFVVNNEQFF	TGTGCCAGCAGCTTTGTAGTAAACAATGAGCAGTTCTTC
TRBV19	.	.	TRBJ2-5	CASSMRLRETQYF	TGTGCCAGTAGTATGAGACTACGGGAGACCCAGTACTTC
TRBV5-1	.	TRBD1	TRBJ2-1	CASSLAAGGPDEQFF	TGCGCCAGCAGCTTGGCGGCAGGGGGTCCCGATGAGCAGTTCTTC
TRBV14	.	.	TRBJ1-4	CASSPLTGGVGEKLFF	TGTGCCAGCAGCCCCTTGACGGGGGGGGTAGGTGAAAAACTGTTTTTT
TRBV15	few	TRBD1	TRBJ1-1	CATSRTGPGIAEAFF	TGTGCCACCAGCAGGACAGGGCCGGGGATCGCTGAAGCTTTCTTT
TRBV19	few	TRBD1	TRBJ2-1	CASSRDRRDYNEQFF	TGTGCCAGTAGTAGGGACAGGCGCGATTACAATGAGCAGTTCTTC
TRBV27	few	TRBD2	TRBJ2-3	CASSPHYSGRPSSTDTQYF	TGTGCCAGCAGTCCCCATTATAGCGGGAGGCCCTCTAGCACAGATACGCAGTATTTT
TRBV29-1	.	.	TRBJ1-3	CSVEDNGNTIYF	TGCAGCGTTGAAGATAATGGAAACACCATATATTTT
TRBV10-3	.	.	TRBJ1-1	CAISESWVGAEAFF	TGTGCCATCAGTGAGTCGTGGGTCGGAGCTGAAGCTTTCTTT
TRBV18	.	TRBD1	TRBJ2-7	CASSPRDRVSVFYEQYF	TGTGCCAGCTCACCACGAGACAGGGTTAGTGTCTTTTACGAGCAGTACTTC
TRBV6-5	.	TRBD2	TRBJ2-7	CASGRDGAYEQYF	TGTGCCAGCGGGAGGGACGGCGCCTACGAGCAGTACTTC
TRBV7-8	.	TRBD2	TRBJ2-1	CASSLDAGGFDNEQFF	TGTGCCAGCAGCTTAGACGCGGGAGGATTTGACAATGAGCAGTTCTTC
TRBV2	.	TRBD1	TRBJ2-7	CASSRTGATYEQYF	TGTGCCAGCAGTCGGACAGGGGCCACCTACGAGCAGTACTTC
TRBV13	.	TRBD2	TRBJ2-7	CASSSEVGQGLAGEYEQYF	TGTGCCAGCAGCTCAGAGGTGGGACAGGGACTAGCGGGAGAGTACGAGCAGTACTTC
TRBV5-1	.	TRBD1	TRBJ2-7	CASRKPGQIVKNF	TGCGCCAGCAGGAAACCGGGACAGATAGTGAAGAACTTC
TRBV6-6	.	.	TRBJ2-7	CASSRRTLRGDYEQYF	TGTGCCAGCAGCCGGCGGACTTTACGCGGGGATTACGAGCAGTACTTC
TRBV6-1	.	.	TRBJ1-2	CASSQGHYGYTF	TGTGCCAGTTCCCAGGGGCACTATGGCTACACCTTC
TRBV7-3	.	.	TRBJ2-1	CASSGEIAASYNEQFF	TGTGCCAGCAGCGGAGAGATAGCGGCCTCCTACAATGAGCAGTTCTTC
TRBV16	.	.	TRBJ1-2	CASSQSNTGKDYGYTF	TGTGCCAGCAGCCAATCGAATACAGGGAAAGATTATGGCTACACCTTC
TRBV6-4	.	.	TRBJ2-1	CASSDPKEAVYNEQFF	TGTGCCAGCAGTGACCCCAAGGAAGCGGTATACAATGAGCAGTTCTTC
TRBV5-1	.	.	TRBJ2-1	CASSLGQDYNEQFF	TGCGCCAGCAGCTTGGGACAGGACTACAATGAGCAGTTCTTC
TRBV9	.	TRBD2	TRBJ2-5	CASSVEGAGVRQETQYF	TGTGCCAGCAGCGTAGAGGGAGCGGGAGTCCGCCAAGAGACCCAGTACTTC
TRBV6-1	.	.	TRBJ1-3	CASCVRVLGNTIYF	TGTGCCAGCTGTGTCAGGGTCTTGGGAAACACCATATATTTT
TRBV28	.	TRBD2	TRBJ2-3	CASSASTVSGSTDTQYF	TGTGCCAGCAGTGCTAGCACAGTTAGCGGGAGTACGGATACGCAGTATTTT
TRBV6-1	few	TRBD2	TRBJ2-3	CASSEVGGGTDTQYF	TGTGCCAGCAGTGAAGTTGGCGGGGGGACAGATACGCAGTATTTT
TRBV9	.	.	TRBJ2-2	CASSALNSGELFF	TGTGCCAGCAGCGCCTTAAACAGCGGGGAGCTGTTTTTT
TRBV30	.	.	TRBJ1-1	CAWTSYSEAFF	TGTGCCTGGACCTCTTATTCTGAAGCTTTCTTT
TRBV10-3	.	.	TRBJ2-2	CATTGTQDGELFF	TGTGCCACCACCGGGACTCAGGACGGGGAGCTGTTTTTT
TRBV5-4	.	.	TRBJ1-2	CASSSAVANYGYTF	TGTGCCAGCAGCTCAGCGGTAGCTAACTATGGCTACACCTTC
TRBV7-9	few	TRBD2	TRBJ2-1	CASSSLLAGVGYNEQFF	TGTGCCAGCAGCTCCTTACTAGCGGGAGTAGGTTACAATGAGCAGTTCTTC
TRBV29-1	.	.	TRBJ2-3	CSVRGGLAASTDTQYF	TGCAGCGTTAGGGGGGGGCTGGCGGCTAGCACAGATACGCAGTATTTT
TRBV5-4	.	TRBD1	TRBJ1-2	CASSSDRSYGYTF	TGTGCCAGCAGCTCGGACAGGAGCTATGGCTACACCTTC
TRBV4-1	few	.	TRBJ1-1	CASSQELGPTEAFF	TGCGCCAGCAGCCAAGAACTGGGCCCCACTGAAGCTTTCTTT
TRBV2	few	TRBD1	TRBJ2-5	CATGQGASEETQYF	TGTGCCACGGGGCAGGGGGCATCAGAGGAGACCCAGTACTTC
TRBV4-1	.	TRBD1	TRBJ1-1	CASSRGTGARIFGTEAFF	TGCGCCAGCAGCAGAGGGACAGGGGCGCGTATATTTGGCACTGAAGCTTTCTTT
TRBV19	few	.	TRBJ2-7	CASSVNRISYEQYF	TGTGCCAGTAGTGTCAACAGGATCTCCTACGAGCAGTACTTC
TRBV5-4	.	.	TRBJ2-7	CATGIAGEQYF	TGTGCCACCGGGATAGCAGGCGAGCAGTACTTC
TRBV6-5	.	TRBD1	TRBJ2-7	CASSAEGGWYEQYF	TGTGCCAGCAGCGCAGAAGGGGGCTGGTACGAGCAGTACTTC
TRBV19	once	TRBD2	TRBJ2-2	CASAEGVAGAGELFF	TGTGCCAGTGCCGAGGGAGTAGCGGGAGCCGGGGAGCTGTTTTTT